The 5 T cell receptor beta chains given below trace back to one sample, sequenced in a study of T cell changes during pregnancy in multiple sclerosis. This table comes from immunoSEQ multiplex PCR, and its TCRdb copy is limited to in-frame clones, with some not included. There are 40,000 to 55,000 clones in the sample; roughly 88% occur only once, and 1.3% to 1.5% lies in the top ten. The sample was peripheral blood, taken in the first trimester of pregnancy. All receptors come from a female donor in good health, enrolled as a control in a pregnancy study.

The chain couples TRBV25-1 to TRBJ1-5; a weak D match, TRBD1 (6 bases). The CDR3 has 15 amino acids. With 3 bases removed from V and 5 bases from J, the gap between germline ends came to 14 bases. CDR1 and CDR2 from the germline V gene are MGHDK and SYGVNS. The CDR3 DNA sequence: TGTGCCAGCAGTGACGCTGCGGGGGCGGATCAGCCCCAGCATTTT. Residues: CASSDAAGADQPQHF.

V gene TRBV2 combines with J gene TRBJ1-2; a weak D match, TRBD1 (6 bases). Germline lookup yields CDR1 SNHLY and CDR2 FYNNEI. The CDR3 covers 13 residues. Trimming stripped 4 bases from V and 2 bases from J, with 8 bases between. CDR3 region: CASSGGQNYGYTF. The CDR3 coding sequence is TGTGCCAGCAGTGGCGGACAGAACTATGGCTACACCTTC.

J is TRBJ1-1 and V is TRBV30, with 8 bases fitting TRBD1. V was pared by 3 bases and J by 6 bases, with 6 bases of the junction left unmatched. Germline CDR1 reads GTSNPN; CDR2 reads SVGIG (reference sequence). This CDR3 comprises 13 residues. The DNA of the CDR3 is TGTGCCTGGAGCGCAATACAGGGGGCTGAAGCTTTCTTT. Its translation: CAWSAIQGAEAFF.

This chain connects TRBV21-1 to TRBJ1-2. TRBV21-1 is termed a pseudogene. The CDR3 runs 11 residues. The CDR3 DNA reads TGTGCCAGCAGCACCCCTCCCCCGGAGCCCTTC. Its translation: CASSTPPPEPF.

In this sample, this clone turned up a few times. The CDR3 reads CASSQTQGAEAFF. CDR3 in DNA: TGTGCCAGCAGCCAGACGCAGGGGGCTGAAGCTTTCTTT. The chain has TRBV7-9 and TRBJ1-1, with TRBD1 matching over 7 bases. The germline CDR1 and CDR2 sequences are SEHNR and FQNEAQ (reference sequence). V was pared by 5 bases and J by 6 bases, with 6 bases of the junction left unmatched. The CDR3 is 13 amino acids.